This T cell receptor beta chain comes out of a study of breast tumors, draining lymph nodes, adjacent tissues. The CDR3 consists of 16 residues. Germline V lookup: CDR1 SGHTA, CDR2 FQGTGA. For this clonotype: The junction differs from germline at one of its ends, possibly a read error.

Axillary draining lymph nodes of breast cancer patients supplied the node samples. Each CDR3 protein is one row after TCRdb ran MiXCR on the multiplex PCR reads. Here the sample spans approximately 90,000 distinct CDR3 sequences, roughly 28% being singletons. The chain combines TRBV7-3 with TRBJ2-3; D is unresolved. The receptor comes from a female donor with breast cancer. Some clones in this sample may be carry-over from other donors' samples. The sequenced sample was axillary lymph node tissue. CDR3 bases: TGTGCCAGTAGCTTAACGGGCAGTCTCAGCACAGATATGCAGTATTTT. The encoded protein is CASSLTGSLSTDMQYF.